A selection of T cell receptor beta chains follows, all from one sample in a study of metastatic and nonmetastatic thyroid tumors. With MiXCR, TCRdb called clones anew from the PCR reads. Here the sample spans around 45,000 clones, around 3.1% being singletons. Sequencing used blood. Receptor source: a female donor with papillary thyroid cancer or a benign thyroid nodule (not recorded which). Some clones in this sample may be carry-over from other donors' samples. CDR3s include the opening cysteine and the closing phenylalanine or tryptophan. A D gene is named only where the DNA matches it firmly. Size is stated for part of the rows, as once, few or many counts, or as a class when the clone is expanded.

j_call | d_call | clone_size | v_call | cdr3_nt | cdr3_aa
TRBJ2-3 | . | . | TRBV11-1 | TGTGCCAGCAGCTTAGGGCGGGACGGAATGACGGCAGATACGCAGTATTTT | CASSLGRDGMTADTQYF
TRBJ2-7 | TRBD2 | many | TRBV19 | TGTGCCAGTAGACCAAAAGTGGGGGGGGGGGATGAGTACTTC | CASRPKVGGGDEYF
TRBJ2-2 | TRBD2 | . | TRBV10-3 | TGTGCCATCAGTGAGCGGGACGGGGGGGCCGGGGAGCTGTTTTTT | CAISERDGGAGELFF
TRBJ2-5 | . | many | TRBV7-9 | TGTGCCAGCAGCTTATTTGACCCCCAAGAGACCCAGTACTTC | CASSLFDPQETQYF
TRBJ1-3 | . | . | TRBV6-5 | TGTGCCAGCAGTTACTCGGGTCCGACCAACTCTGGAAACACCATATATTTT | CASSYSGPTNSGNTIYF
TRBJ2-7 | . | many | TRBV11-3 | TGTGCCAGCAGCTTAAGGCCCGGGACGGCCTACGAGCAGTACTTC | CASSLRPGTAYEQYF
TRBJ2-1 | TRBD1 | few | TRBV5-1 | TGCGCCAGCAGCAATGCCCCGACAGGGGTCAATGAGCAGTTCTTC | CASSNAPTGVNEQFF
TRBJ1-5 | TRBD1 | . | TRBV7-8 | TGTGCCAGCACCTCGCGGAGGGGGCGGAACGATCAGCCCCAGCATTTT | CASTSRRGRNDQPQHF
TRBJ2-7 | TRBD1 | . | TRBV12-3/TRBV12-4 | TGTGCCAGCAGTCCAGGACAGGGGACCTACGAGCAGTACTTC | CASSPGQGTYEQYF
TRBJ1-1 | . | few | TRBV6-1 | TGTGCCAGCAGTGAATCCCCTTCGTTGGAGAGTGAAGCTTTCTTT | CASSESPSLESEAFF
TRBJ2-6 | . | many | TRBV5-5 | TGTGCCAGCAGTTTGAGGGACCTAAACCCTCTCTCTGGGGCCAACGTCCTGACTTTC | CASSLRDLNPLSGANVLTF
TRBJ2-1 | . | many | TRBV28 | TGTGCCAGCAGTACCCGGCCAGGGGGGAACAAACCCAATGAGCAGTTCTTC | CASSTRPGGNKPNEQFF
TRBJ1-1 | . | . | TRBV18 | TGTGCCAGCTCACGAGACCAATACACTGAAGCTTTCTTT | CASSRDQYTEAFF
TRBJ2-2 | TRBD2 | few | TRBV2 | TGTGCCAGCAATAGTGTAGGGACTAGCGGGCTGGCCGGGGAGCTGTTTTTT | CASNSVGTSGLAGELFF
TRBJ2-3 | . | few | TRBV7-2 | TGTGCCAGCAGCCCAACTAGTAATACGCAGTATTTT | CASSPTSNTQYF
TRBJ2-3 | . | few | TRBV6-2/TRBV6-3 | TGTGCCAGCAGTACCCTGTATACGCAGTATTTT | CASSTLYTQYF
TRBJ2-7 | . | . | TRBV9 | TGTGCCAGCAGCCCCGATCCGGAAGGGGTGAGAGATCAGTACTTC | CASSPDPEGVRDQYF
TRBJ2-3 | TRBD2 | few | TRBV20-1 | TGCAGTGCAACCGGGGACTATGGCGATCGAGATACGCAGTATTTT | CSATGDYGDRDTQYF
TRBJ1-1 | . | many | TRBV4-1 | TGCGCCAGCAGCCAAGGTGGGTTCTTGCCAGGCCCAATGAACACTGAAGCTTTCTTT | CASSQGGFLPGPMNTEAFF
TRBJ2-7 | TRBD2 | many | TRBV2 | TGTGCCAGCAGTAATAGCGGGAGCTACGAGCAGTACTTC | CASSNSGSYEQYF
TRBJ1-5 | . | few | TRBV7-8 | TGTGCCAGCAGCTTTTCTCCTGGTCATCCCCAGCATTTT | CASSFSPGHPQHF
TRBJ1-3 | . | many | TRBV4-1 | TGCGCCAGCACCGAGGGTAGACCTGGAAACACCATATATTTT | CASTEGRPGNTIYF
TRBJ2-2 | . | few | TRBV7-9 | TGTGCCAGCAGCCATACTCCGGGACTCCACACCGGGGAGCTGTTTTTT | CASSHTPGLHTGELFF
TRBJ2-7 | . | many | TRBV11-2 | TGTGCCAGCAGCCAAAGGACACACTACGAGCAGTACTTC | CASSQRTHYEQYF
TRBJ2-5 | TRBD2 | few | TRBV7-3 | TGTGCCAGCAGCTTGGGACTAGCGGGAGGAGAGACCCAGTACTTC | CASSLGLAGGETQYF
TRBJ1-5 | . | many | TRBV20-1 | TGCAGTGCTAGAGCCCCTTTGACAGGAGGGCAGCCCCAGCATTTT | CSARAPLTGGQPQHF
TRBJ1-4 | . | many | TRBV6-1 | TGTGCCAGCAGTGAGGGCTTAAGTAATGAAAAACTGTTTTTT | CASSEGLSNEKLFF